This TCR beta chain came from a study of OX40 agonist ivuxolimab in advanced cancers. The study, taken as a whole, reports: The study did not work out the antigen specificity of the expanded peripheral T cells.

TCRdb's table, derived via immunoSEQ multiplex PCR, lists solely in-frame clones and lacks some. Of about 64,000 clones in the sample, 87% were seen once. Collection of blood occurred at baseline, at cycle 4 day 1, and at cycle 7 day 1. Concerning this clone itself: Its cognate antigen is unknown.

Germline V CDR1 and CDR2: SGHRS, YFSETQ. This CDR3 has 15 residues. The trim removed 1 base at V and 6 bases at J, leaving 7 bases unmatched. The source of this sequence is an adult with an advanced solid tumor such as melanoma, head and neck, liver or kidney cancer. The chain has TRBV5-1 and TRBJ2-7; 10 bases match TRBD1. Sequencing used CD4+ or CD8+ T cells sorted from blood, obtained in a trial of the OX40 agonist ivuxolimab. The CDR3 nucleotides are TGCGCCAGCAGCTTGAGGGGGACAGGGGTTCGCGAGCAGTACTTC. Protein: CASSLRGTGVREQYF.